This entry lists 6 T cell receptor beta chains sequenced from one sample in a study of blood T cell repertoires in COVID-19. Method: immunoSEQ multiplex PCR; TCRdb's copy keeps in-frame clones and lacks some. The sample shows about 310,000 clones, roughly 90% of them seen only once. The sequencing input was PBMCs or T cells enriched from blood (not recorded which). The receptors here all came from a woman aged 25 to 39 who had recovered from COVID-19.

This chain links TRBV28 with TRBJ1-2; 7 nucleotides align to TRBD1. With V trimmed by 1 base and J by 7 bases, 9 bases remained unmatched. The CDR3 covers 15 residues. The germline CDR1 and CDR2 sequences are MDHEN and SYDVKM. CDR3 nucleotides: TGTGCCAGCAGTTTATCGGACAGGCGGCTCTCTGGCTACACCTTC. This translates into CASSLSDRRLSGYTF.

The genes are TRBV5-1 and TRBJ1-1, with 9 nucleotides matching TRBD1. CDR1 SGHRS and CDR2 YFSETQ come from the germline V gene. The CDR3 totals 15 residues. V was pared by 4 bases and J by 8 bases, with 12 bases of the junction left unmatched. CDR3 nucleotides: TGCGCCAGCAGCGCTAAACCGGGACAGGGAGAGGAAGCTTTCTTT. Amino acid sequence: CASSAKPGQGEEAFF.

The chain uses TRBV5-5 and TRBJ1-1; 10 bases are shared with TRBD1. The V gene's germline CDR1 is SGHKS and CDR2 YYEKEE (reference sequence). The CDR3 runs to 16 residues. J lost 4 bases, V lost 4 bases, and 10 bases had no gene match. CDR3 nucleotide sequence: TGTGCCAGCAGCGTCGGGACAGGGGCTGTTGGCACTGAAGCTTTCTTT. It codes for CASSVGTGAVGTEAFF.

The rearrangement links TRBV10-3 to TRBJ2-7; 7 positions match TRBD2. Germline V gives CDR1 ENHRY, CDR2 SYGVKD. The ends lost 10 bases at V and 2 bases at J; junction bases unmatched: 8. This CDR3 contains 13 residues. CDR3 in DNA: TGTGCCAGCAGACTAGCTGATACCTACGAGCAGTACTTC. Its translation is CASRLADTYEQYF.

The chain carries TRBV19 and TRBJ1-5, with 9 bases that match TRBD1. Trimming took 5 bases from V and 4 from J; bases not matched to a gene: 9. Germline CDR1 reads LNHDA; CDR2 reads SQIVND (reference sequence). CDR3 length equals 16 residues. The CDR3 region has the DNA TGTGCCAGTAGTCCGTGGACAGGGGAACGTAATCAGCCCCAGCATTTT. This translates into CASSPWTGERNQPQHF.

V usage is TRBV30 and J usage is TRBJ1-2, with unresolved D. V was clipped by 0 bases and J by 7 bases, with 6 bases between them. CDR1 is GTSNPN, CDR2 SVGIG, per germline (reference sequence). The CDR3 extends over 11 amino acids. DNA of the CDR3: TGTGCCTGGAGTGTAGTGGCTGGCTACACCTTC. This gives the protein CAWSVVAGYTF.